The rows below give T cell receptor beta chains drawn from one sample of a study of identical twins. Via MiXCR, TCRdb re-called the 5' RACE reads, giving one row per CDR3 protein. This sample has hundreds of thousands of distinct CDR3 sequences; over 20% occur once, and the top ten carry around 4.5%. Separately, the same data were catalogued under a study of T cells expressing NK-cell markers.

The sequenced sample consisted of PBMCs. The receptors were sampled from a woman younger than 35 in good health. Each CDR3 is given with its conserved first and last residue. D genes are given only for firm matches. Some rows have no size entry. The others give once, few or many, or a class for an expanded clone.

d_call: NA
clone_size: few
j_call: TRBJ2-7
v_call: TRBV20-1
cdr3_nt: TGCAGTGCTAGAGAGCGGGGGCCGTCCTACGAGCAGTACTTC
cdr3_aa: CSARERGPSYEQYF

d_call: NA
clone_size: NA
j_call: TRBJ2-5
v_call: TRBV20-1
cdr3_nt: TGCAGTGCTGCCATAGGCGGGGTAGAGACCCAGTACTTC
cdr3_aa: CSAAIGGVETQYF

d_call: NA
clone_size: few
j_call: TRBJ2-1
v_call: TRBV6-5
cdr3_nt: TGTGCCAGCAGTTCTCCCTGGTCCAATGAGCAGTTCTTC
cdr3_aa: CASSSPWSNEQFF

d_call: NA
clone_size: NA
j_call: TRBJ2-7
v_call: TRBV5-6
cdr3_nt: TGTGCCAGCAGCTATCAGGGCTACTACGAGCAGTACTTC
cdr3_aa: CASSYQGYYEQYF

d_call: TRBD2
clone_size: NA
j_call: TRBJ2-7
v_call: TRBV24-1
cdr3_nt: TGTGCCACCAGTACAATGCCGGGACTAGCCGATAGCTCCTACGAGCAGTACTTC
cdr3_aa: CATSTMPGLADSSYEQYF

d_call: NA
clone_size: many
j_call: TRBJ1-2
v_call: TRBV10-2
cdr3_nt: TGCGCCAGCAGTGAGGGGGACTATGGCTACACCTTC
cdr3_aa: CASSEGDYGYTF

d_call: NA
clone_size: few
j_call: TRBJ1-6
v_call: TRBV9
cdr3_nt: TGTGCCAGCAGCGTAGGGGCGGAACCAAATTCACCCCTCCACTTT
cdr3_aa: CASSVGAEPNSPLHF

d_call: NA
clone_size: many
j_call: TRBJ1-3
v_call: TRBV20-1
cdr3_nt: TGCAGTGCTAGCCCGGGAAGAGAAAACACCATATATTTT
cdr3_aa: CSASPGRENTIYF

d_call: NA
clone_size: NA
j_call: TRBJ2-3
v_call: TRBV6-2/TRBV6-3
cdr3_nt: TGTGCCAGCAGTCCATTTGGAGATACGCAGTATTTT
cdr3_aa: CASSPFGDTQYF

d_call: NA
clone_size: few
j_call: TRBJ2-7
v_call: TRBV12-3/TRBV12-4
cdr3_nt: TGTGCCAGCAGTTTAGCGCTGGGCCTCTCCTACGAGCAGTACTTC
cdr3_aa: CASSLALGLSYEQYF

d_call: TRBD2
clone_size: NA
j_call: TRBJ2-1
v_call: TRBV7-8
cdr3_nt: TGTGCCAGCAGCTCGGGACTAGTCCAAGAGCAGTTCTTC
cdr3_aa: CASSSGLVQEQFF

d_call: TRBD2
clone_size: NA
j_call: TRBJ2-7
v_call: TRBV5-1
cdr3_nt: TGCGCCAGCAGCTTGGCCCTGCTAGCGGCGTCCTACGAGCAGTACTTC
cdr3_aa: CASSLALLAASYEQYF

d_call: TRBD1
clone_size: NA
j_call: TRBJ2-7
v_call: TRBV9
cdr3_nt: TGTGCCAGCAGCGTAGCTCCACAGGGGCCCTACGAGCAGTACTTC
cdr3_aa: CASSVAPQGPYEQYF

d_call: NA
clone_size: NA
j_call: TRBJ1-1
v_call: TRBV7-9
cdr3_nt: TGTGCCAGCAGCTTAGGGACGAGGGCTGAAGCTTTCTTT
cdr3_aa: CASSLGTRAEAFF

d_call: NA
clone_size: many
j_call: TRBJ2-1
v_call: TRBV4-3
cdr3_nt: TGCGCCAGCAGCCAAGACCTAGGGACTCCTAATGAGCAGTTCTTC
cdr3_aa: CASSQDLGTPNEQFF

d_call: TRBD1
clone_size: NA
j_call: TRBJ2-1
v_call: TRBV27
cdr3_nt: TGTGCCAGCAGCCCCCCCACAGGGGTAGCCAACAATGAGCAGTTCTTC
cdr3_aa: CASSPPTGVANNEQFF

d_call: NA
clone_size: many
j_call: TRBJ1-5
v_call: TRBV10-3
cdr3_nt: TGTGCCATCAGTCCGAACGATGCGGCTCAGCCCCAGCATTTT
cdr3_aa: CAISPNDAAQPQHF

d_call: NA
clone_size: few
j_call: TRBJ2-7
v_call: TRBV2
cdr3_nt: TGTGCCAGCCAAAACTACGAGCAGTACTTC
cdr3_aa: CASQNYEQYF

d_call: NA
clone_size: few
j_call: TRBJ2-3
v_call: TRBV7-9
cdr3_nt: TGTGCCAGCAGCTTAGTAGCAATCGATACGCAGTATTTT
cdr3_aa: CASSLVAIDTQYF

d_call: TRBD2
clone_size: few
j_call: TRBJ2-1
v_call: TRBV11-2
cdr3_nt: TGTGCCAGCAGCTTAGATCATTTAAGGGCTAGCGGGGGGGCATGGGTCGATGAGCAGTTCTTC
cdr3_aa: CASSLDHLRASGGAWVDEQFF

d_call: TRBD2
clone_size: NA
j_call: TRBJ2-1
v_call: TRBV7-2
cdr3_nt: TGTGCCAGCAGCGTAAGCGGGAGGGCAACCCAGCAGCAGTTCTTC
cdr3_aa: CASSVSGRATQQQFF

d_call: NA
clone_size: NA
j_call: TRBJ2-1
v_call: TRBV12-3/TRBV12-4
cdr3_nt: TGTGCCAGCAGAGCGTATGGCAATGAGCAGTTCTTC
cdr3_aa: CASRAYGNEQFF

d_call: TRBD1
clone_size: NA
j_call: TRBJ1-5
v_call: TRBV11-2
cdr3_nt: TGTGCCAGCAGCCACGGGACAGGGTTCAACCAGCCCCAGCATTTT
cdr3_aa: CASSHGTGFNQPQHF

d_call: NA
clone_size: few
j_call: TRBJ2-7
v_call: TRBV5-1
cdr3_nt: TGCGCCAGCAGCTTGGGCGTCAGCCTCACCTACGAGCAGTACTTC
cdr3_aa: CASSLGVSLTYEQYF

d_call: NA
clone_size: NA
j_call: TRBJ2-3
v_call: TRBV20-1
cdr3_nt: TGCAGTGCTCGTTCCCCCGTAGCGTTGGATCCAGATACGCAGTATTTT
cdr3_aa: CSARSPVALDPDTQYF

d_call: NA
clone_size: few
j_call: TRBJ2-7
v_call: TRBV6-5
cdr3_nt: TGTGCCAGCAGTTACGGCCTGGGGAGCTCCTACGAGCAGTACTTC
cdr3_aa: CASSYGLGSSYEQYF

d_call: NA
clone_size: NA
j_call: TRBJ2-2
v_call: TRBV9
cdr3_nt: TGTGCCAGCACCCTCGGGGGATTGGACACCGGGGAGCTGTTTTTT
cdr3_aa: CASTLGGLDTGELFF

d_call: NA
clone_size: NA
j_call: TRBJ2-1
v_call: TRBV7-9
cdr3_nt: TGTGCCAGCAGCTTAGCGTGGGCGGTCGAGCAGTTCTTC
cdr3_aa: CASSLAWAVEQFF

d_call: NA
clone_size: NA
j_call: TRBJ2-1
v_call: TRBV20-1
cdr3_nt: TGCAGTGCTAGAGAGGTAGCCTTTAGCTCCTACAATGAGCAGTTCTTC
cdr3_aa: CSAREVAFSSYNEQFF

d_call: TRBD2
clone_size: NA
j_call: TRBJ2-5
v_call: TRBV12-3/TRBV12-4
cdr3_nt: TGTGCCAGCAGTTGGAGGATTAGCGGGATCCAAGAGACCCAGTACTTC
cdr3_aa: CASSWRISGIQETQYF

d_call: TRBD2
clone_size: few
j_call: TRBJ2-5
v_call: TRBV7-3
cdr3_nt: TGTGCCAGCAGCTCCGGACTAGATGAGACCCAGTACTTC
cdr3_aa: CASSSGLDETQYF

d_call: NA
clone_size: few
j_call: TRBJ1-1
v_call: TRBV9
cdr3_nt: TGTGCCAGCAGCATCAACGTTGGGGTGGGGACTGAAGCTTTCTTT
cdr3_aa: CASSINVGVGTEAFF

d_call: NA
clone_size: NA
j_call: TRBJ2-1
v_call: TRBV7-9
cdr3_nt: TGTGCCAGCGGCCAGGGGTCCTACAATGAGCAGTTCTTC
cdr3_aa: CASGQGSYNEQFF

d_call: NA
clone_size: NA
j_call: TRBJ1-1
v_call: TRBV7-8
cdr3_nt: TGTGCCAGCAGCCCCAAAAGGGGGAACACTGAAGCTTTCTTT
cdr3_aa: CASSPKRGNTEAFF

d_call: NA
clone_size: NA
j_call: TRBJ2-1
v_call: TRBV27
cdr3_nt: TGTGCCAGCAGTTTGGGAAGTCGCGGATACAATGAGCAGTTCTTC
cdr3_aa: CASSLGSRGYNEQFF

d_call: TRBD2
clone_size: NA
j_call: TRBJ2-7
v_call: TRBV29-1
cdr3_nt: TGCAGCGTTGAATCGGGAGGGTTCTACGAGCAGTACTTC
cdr3_aa: CSVESGGFYEQYF

d_call: TRBD1
clone_size: NA
j_call: TRBJ2-3
v_call: TRBV4-3
cdr3_nt: TGCGCCAGCAGCCAACGACAGGGGCTCACAGATACGCAGTATTTT
cdr3_aa: CASSQRQGLTDTQYF

d_call: NA
clone_size: once
j_call: TRBJ1-4
v_call: TRBV3-1
cdr3_nt: TGTGCCAGCTCCAAAGATTTCGCGGGAACAGCTAATGAAAAACTGTTTTTT
cdr3_aa: CASSKDFAGTANEKLFF

d_call: TRBD2
clone_size: NA
j_call: TRBJ2-1
v_call: TRBV15
cdr3_nt: TGTGCCACCAGCAGAGCAGACCGACTAGCGGCCGGCTCCTACAATGAGCAGTTCTTC
cdr3_aa: CATSRADRLAAGSYNEQFF

d_call: TRBD2
clone_size: NA
j_call: TRBJ2-1
v_call: TRBV11-2
cdr3_nt: TGTGCCAGCAGCGGGGGGACTAGCGGGGAGTTCTTC
cdr3_aa: CASSGGTSGEFF

d_call: NA
clone_size: NA
j_call: TRBJ2-5
v_call: TRBV11-1
cdr3_nt: TGTGCCAGCAGCCCTGGGGCCGGGTACGAGACCCAGTACTTC
cdr3_aa: CASSPGAGYETQYF

d_call: TRBD2
clone_size: NA
j_call: TRBJ2-3
v_call: TRBV20-1
cdr3_nt: TGCAGTGCTGCCGAAGCGGGACGCGGCACAGATACGCAGTATTTT
cdr3_aa: CSAAEAGRGTDTQYF

d_call: TRBD2
clone_size: few
j_call: TRBJ2-1
v_call: TRBV9
cdr3_nt: TGTGCCAGCAGCGGAGGGATACTTGGGGGGGGAGATTACAATGAGCAGTTCTTC
cdr3_aa: CASSGGILGGGDYNEQFF

d_call: NA
clone_size: few
j_call: TRBJ2-3
v_call: TRBV7-2
cdr3_nt: TGTGCCAGCAGCTTAGGACAGGCACACACAGATACGCAGTATTTT
cdr3_aa: CASSLGQAHTDTQYF

d_call: NA
clone_size: few
j_call: TRBJ2-6
v_call: TRBV10-3
cdr3_nt: TGTGCCACCCAGGGGCGAAACCCCTCTGGGGCCAACGTCCTGACTTTC
cdr3_aa: CATQGRNPSGANVLTF

d_call: NA
clone_size: NA
j_call: TRBJ2-5
v_call: TRBV5-1
cdr3_nt: TGCGCCAGCAGCCGCGGTGGGAACAGGTGGGAGACCCAGTACTTC
cdr3_aa: CASSRGGNRWETQYF